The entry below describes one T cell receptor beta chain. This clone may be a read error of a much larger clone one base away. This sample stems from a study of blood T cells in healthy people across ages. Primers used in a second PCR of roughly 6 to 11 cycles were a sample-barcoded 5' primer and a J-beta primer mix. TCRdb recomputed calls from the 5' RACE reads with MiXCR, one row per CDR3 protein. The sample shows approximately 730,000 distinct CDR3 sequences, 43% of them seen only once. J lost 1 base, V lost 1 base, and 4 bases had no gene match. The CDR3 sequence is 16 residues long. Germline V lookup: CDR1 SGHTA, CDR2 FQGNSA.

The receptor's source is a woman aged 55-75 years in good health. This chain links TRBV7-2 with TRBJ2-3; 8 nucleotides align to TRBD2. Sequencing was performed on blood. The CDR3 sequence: CASSLGSTSGTDTQYF. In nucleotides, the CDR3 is TGTGCCAGCAGCTTAGGTTCGACTAGCGGCACAGATACGCAGTATTTT.